This T cell receptor (beta chain) emerged from a study of blood T cell repertoires in COVID-19. As for the study in general: Donors in the United States, Italy and Spain gave samples during acute or convalescent COVID-19. PBMCs, B-cell-depleted T cells, or T cells were the source of the cDNA or gDNA that made up the material.

Profiled with immunoSEQ multiplex PCR; TCRdb holds only in-frame clones, not every one. The sample lists about 260,000 clones, 87% occurring once. Germline assignment: CDR1 LGHNA and CDR2 YNFKEQ. The CDR3 has 15 amino acids. V was trimmed by 1 base and J by 4 bases, leaving 13 bases between them. The receptor was derived from a woman in her fifties or sixties with acute or convalescent COVID-19. The chain joins TRBV4-2 to TRBJ1-2, with D unresolved. Specimen: peripheral blood. CDR3 loop: CASSQVLLGSYGYTF. CDR3 in DNA: TGTGCCAGCAGCCAAGTTTTACTGGGCAGCTATGGCTACACCTTC.